These 32 T cell receptor beta chains share one sample of origin, sequenced in a study of cytotoxic CD8 clonotypes in ibrutinib-treated CLL. The repertoire was sequenced with immunoSEQ multiplex PCR; TCRdb's copy has only in-frame clones and lacks some. The repertoire holds some 24,000 clones, under 85% seen once, with under 10% in the top ten. This specimen consisted of PBMCs, obtained before ibrutinib treatment. These TCRs come from a human donor with chronic lymphocytic leukemia.

The chain couples TRBV7-2 to TRBJ2-2, with 8 bases aligning to TRBD2. Looked up from germline, CDR1 is SGHTA and CDR2 is FQGNSA. CDR3 length: 17 amino acids. The V segment lost 2 bases and the J segment 4 bases; nucleotides outside the gene matches: 9. CDR3 loop: CASSLIAGTFGTGELFF. CDR3 nucleotides: TGTGCCAGCAGCTTAATAGCGGGAACTTTCGGCACCGGGGAGCTGTTTTTT. Variable domain in full (rest from reference TRBV7-2 and TRBJ2-2): GAGVSQSPSNKVTEKGKDVELRCDPISGHTALYWYRQSLGQGLEFLIYFQGNSAPDKSGLPSDRFSAERTGGSVSTLTIQRTQQEDSAVYLCASSLIAGTFGTGELFFGEGSRLTVL.

The chain joins TRBV7-2 to TRBJ2-5; 9 nucleotides line up with TRBD1. Germline values: CDR1 SGHTA, CDR2 FQGNSA. V gave up 6 bases and J gave up 5 bases; unmatched junction bases: 13. The CDR3 totals 16 residues. CDR3 sequence (DNA): TGTGCCAGCAGAGAGTACCGGGACAGGGAATGGGAGACCCAGTACTTC. It codes for CASREYRDREWETQYF.

J is TRBJ2-4 and V is TRBV5-1, with 10 positions matching TRBD2. Per germline, CDR1 SGHRS and CDR2 YFSETQ. The V gene end was trimmed by 0 bases and the J gene end by 4 bases; junction bases not matched to a gene: 7. This CDR3 has 17 amino acids. CDR3 residues: CASSLGGLARDKNIQYF. In DNA, the CDR3 is TGCGCCAGCAGCTTGGGGGGACTAGCGAGGGATAAAAACATTCAGTACTTC. Full variable domain (outside the CDR3, taken from reference TRBV5-1 and TRBJ2-4): KAGVTQTPRYLIKTRGQQVTLSCSPISGHRSVSWYQQTPGQGLQFLFEYFSETQRNKGNFPGRFSGRQFSNSRSEMNVSTLELGDSALYLCASSLGGLARDKNIQYFGAGTRLSVL.

This chain connects TRBV5-1 to TRBJ2-5, with 10 bases lining up with TRBD2. The V gene's germline CDR1 is SGHRS and CDR2 YFSETQ. This CDR3 is built from 16 residues. Germline trimming cut 3 bases from V and 2 bases from J; bases unmatched to any gene: 7. The CDR3 DNA is TGCGCCAGCAGCTCGGCGGTAGCGGGAGGTCAAGAGACCCAGTACTTC. Encoded protein: CASSSAVAGGQETQYF.

This chain uses TRBV6-5 with TRBJ2-1; 7 nucleotides line up with TRBD2. V trimming: 7 bases; J trimming: 0 bases; junction bases outside the gene matches: 6. This CDR3 spans 15 amino acids. CDR1 and CDR2 from the germline V gene are MNHEY and SVGAGI. DNA for the CDR3: TGTGCCAGCATGGCTAGCGGACTCTCCTACAATGAGCAGTTCTTC. It yields the protein CASMASGLSYNEQFF.

In this sample, this clone turned up once. This rearrangement joins TRBV7-9 to TRBJ1-1, with a possible D match to TRBD1 (5 bases). CDR3 length: 15 amino acids. Germline CDR1 is SEHNR and CDR2 is FQNEAQ (reference sequence). V lost 5 bases and J lost 4, with 17 bases in between. DNA for the CDR3: TGTGCCAGCAGCATAGGTGGGGGTAGGAGCACTGAAGCTTTCTTT. Amino acid sequence: CASSIGGGRSTEAFF.

This chain uses TRBV6-1 with TRBJ2-1, with D possibly being TRBD1 (5 bases). The CDR3 has 14 residues. V was pared by 4 bases and J by 4 bases, with 11 bases between. CDR1 MNHNS and CDR2 SASEGT come from the germline V gene. CDR3 loop: CASSGNNRYNEQFF. CDR3 bases: TGTGCCAGCAGTGGTAACAACAGGTACAATGAGCAGTTCTTC.

This clone was recorded a few times. This sequence joins TRBV7-8 and TRBJ2-5; D call uncertain. The CDR3 length is 14 residues. V lost 1 base to trimming and J lost 5 bases, with 11 bases between them. Germline V gene data show CDR1 as SGHVS and CDR2 as FQNEAQ. The CDR3: CASSLGLPDETQYF. CDR3 bases: TGTGCCAGCAGCTTAGGACTCCCGGATGAGACCCAGTACTTC. Full variable domain (remainder filled in from reference TRBV7-8 and TRBJ2-5): GAGVSQSPRYKVAKRGQDVALRCDPISGHVSLFWYQQALGQGPEFLTYFQNEAQLDKSGLPSDRFFAERPEGSVSTLKIQRTQQEDSAVYLCASSLGLPDETQYFGPGTRLLVL.

Worth noting for this clone: The sample carries other DNA sequences with the same CDR3. The V and J genes are TRBV9 and TRBJ2-2; 15 bases agree with TRBD2. CDR1 and CDR2 from the germline V gene are SGDLS and YYNGEE. The CDR3 is 19 residues long. J gave up 8 bases and V 0 bases, and 11 bases lay outside the gene matches. The chain's CDR3 is CASSVGLPRTSGRGGELFF. CDR3 DNA sequence: TGTGCCAGCAGCGTAGGACTCCCACGGACTAGCGGGAGGGGTGGGGAGCTGTTTTTT. The full variable domain, in which reference TRBV9 and TRBJ2-2 provide the parts outside the CDR3, is DSGVTQTPKHLITATGQRVTLRCSPRSGDLSVYWYQQSLDQGLQFLIQYYNGEERAKGNILERFSAQQFPDLHSELNLSSLELGDSALYFCASSVGLPRTSGRGGELFFGEGSRLTVL.

V usage is TRBV7-2 and J usage is TRBJ2-7; D remains unclear. The CDR3 runs 15 residues. CDR1 and CDR2 (germline): SGHTA, FQGNSA. V shed 4 bases and J shed 3 bases, with 16 bases lying between them. In DNA, the CDR3 is TGTGCCAGCAGCTCATTCCCCACAGCCGACTACGAGCAGTACTTC. Translated: CASSSFPTADYEQYF. The entire variable domain, with the rest obtained from reference TRBV7-2 and TRBJ2-7, is as follows: GAGVSQSPSNKVTEKGKDVELRCDPISGHTALYWYRQSLGQGLEFLIYFQGNSAPDKSGLPSDRFSAERTGGSVSTLTIQRTQQEDSAVYLCASSSFPTADYEQYFGPGTRLTVT.

The V call is TRBV18, the J call TRBJ2-1; 7 bases match TRBD1. Looked up from germline, CDR1 is KGHSH and CDR2 is LQKENI. The V segment lost 6 bases and the J segment 3 bases; nucleotides outside the gene matches: 11. The CDR3 loop spans 16 amino acids. The CDR3 DNA is TGTGCCAGCTCCCTCCTTGACAGGGCAGGCTACAATGAGCAGTTCTTC. Translating gives CASSLLDRAGYNEQFF.

The chain is built from TRBV11-2 and TRBJ2-3; TRBD2 might be the D (6 bases). The germline gives CDR1 SGHAT, CDR2 FQNNGV. V was shortened by 6 bases and J by 3 bases, with 16 bases between the two germline ends. This CDR3 is 15 amino acids long. The CDR3 here is CASSSGGRGTDTQYF. CDR3 nucleotide sequence: TGTGCCAGCAGTAGTGGAGGCCGGGGGACAGATACGCAGTATTTT.

This chain links TRBV11-3 with TRBJ1-1, with D tentatively TRBD1 (6 bases). The CDR3 is 13 residues long. Trimming took 2 bases from V and 7 from J, leaving 11 bases between them. Looked up from germline, CDR1 is SGHNT and CDR2 is YENEEA. CDR3 nucleotide sequence: TGTGCCAGCAGCTTAAGGGGGGAGAGTGAAGCTTTCTTT. This sequence encodes CASSLRGESEAFF.

The chain carries TRBV2 and TRBJ2-1; D unresolved. The CDR3 has 15 residues. The germline V gene encodes CDR1 SNHLY and CDR2 FYNNEI. The germline V and J ends were trimmed by 3 bases and 3 bases, with 12 bases remaining between them. For the CDR3, the DNA is TGTGCCAGCAGTGAGGCTGGTTTCGGCTACAATGAGCAGTTCTTC. It encodes CASSEAGFGYNEQFF.

The rearrangement uses TRBV28 and TRBJ1-4; D is undetermined. The CDR3 contains 15 residues. Germline CDR1 is MDHEN and CDR2 is SYDVKM. With 2 bases removed from V and 4 bases from J, the gap between germline ends came to 11 bases. The CDR3 DNA reads TGTGCCAGCAGTTTACCCGGACCCTATAATGAAAAACTGTTTTTT. This encodes CASSLPGPYNEKLFF. The full variable domain, with the rest looked up from reference TRBV28 and TRBJ1-4, is DVKVTQSSRYLVKRTGEKVFLECVQDMDHENMFWYRQDPGLGLRLIYFSYDVKMKEKGDIPEGYSVSREKKERFSLILESASTNQTSMYLCASSLPGPYNEKLFFGSGTQLSVL.

By share, this clone ranks as medium-sized. V is TRBV28 and J is TRBJ2-1; TRBD2 is a possible D gene (7 bases). Per the germline V gene, CDR1 is MDHEN and CDR2 is SYDVKM. This CDR3 is 12 amino acids long. V lost 8 bases to trimming and J lost 9 bases, with 14 bases between them. The CDR3, as DNA: TGTGCCAGCCCCGGGGGGCGAGGTGAGCAGTTCTTC. Protein: CASPGGRGEQFF.

The chain combines TRBV5-6 with TRBJ2-7; 7 bases agree with TRBD1. The CDR3 sequence is 14 residues long. The germline CDR1 and CDR2 sequences are SGHDT and YYEEEE. V dropped 5 bases and J dropped 2; count of bases not matched to a gene: 7. The CDR3 nucleotides read TGTGCCAGCAGTCCCGGGACAGCCCCCTACGAGCAGTACTTC. Its translation: CASSPGTAPYEQYF.

This clone was counted only a few times. This sequence joins TRBV19 and TRBJ2-7; D is possibly TRBD1 (5 bases). CDR3 length: 13 residues. Germline-derived CDR1 and CDR2 are LNHDA and SQIVND (reference sequence). V was cut by 4 bases and J by 5 bases, with 12 bases left in between. The CDR3 bases are TGTGCCAGTAGTAACGCAGGGAACGACGAGCAGTACTTC. Translating it yields CASSNAGNDEQYF.

V is TRBV29-1 and J is TRBJ2-1; D is perhaps TRBD1 (6 bases). The CDR3 has 12 amino acids. CDR1 SQVTM and CDR2 ANQGSEA come from the germline V gene. V was cut by 7 bases and J by 3 bases, with 10 bases left in between. The chain's CDR3 is CSAQQGYNEQFF. In nucleotides, the CDR3 is TGCAGCGCTCAACAGGGCTACAATGAGCAGTTCTTC.

The genes are TRBV5-4 and TRBJ2-1; 9 bases are shared with TRBD1. CDR3 size: 16 residues. V lost 6 bases and J lost 8; bases outside the gene matches: 15. From germline, CDR1 is SGHNT and CDR2 YYREEE (reference sequence). The CDR3 coding sequence is TGTGCCAGCACCCGACCGAGACAGGGGGGCCCTGATGAGCAGTTCTTC. It translates to CASTRPRQGGPDEQFF.

This rearrangement joins TRBV5-1 to TRBJ2-2, with no clear D. This CDR3 contains 14 residues. CDR1 SGHRS and CDR2 YFSETQ come from the germline V gene. V was clipped by 0 bases and J by 2 bases, with 5 bases between them. Here the CDR3 DNA reads TGCGCCAGCAGCTTGGACGGAAACACCGGGGAGCTGTTTTTT. Protein: CASSLDGNTGELFF.

This chain connects TRBV13 to TRBJ2-7; 10 nucleotides match TRBD1. There are 16 residues in the CDR3. V trimming: 5 bases; J trimming: 1 base; junction bases outside the gene matches: 8. Germline values: CDR1 PRHDT, CDR2 FYEKMQ (reference sequence). CDR3 sequence: CASSPKPGQGSYEQYF. In nucleotides, the CDR3 is TGTGCCAGCAGCCCGAAACCGGGACAGGGGTCCTACGAGCAGTACTTC. Full variable domain (rest looked up from reference TRBV13 and TRBJ2-7): AAGVIQSPRHLIKEKRETATLKCYPIPRHDTVYWYQQGPGQDPQFLISFYEKMQSDKGSIPDRFSAQQFSDYHSELNMSSLELGDSALYFCASSPKPGQGSYEQYFGPGTRLTVT.

This clone appeared a few times. This chain connects TRBV4-2 to TRBJ2-2; 7 positions agree with TRBD2. CDR1 and CDR2 (germline): LGHNA, YNFKEQ. Trimming took 3 bases from V and 0 from J; bases not matched to a gene: 4. The CDR3 contains 16 residues. CDR3 sequence reads: CASSHRGLANTGELFF. CDR3 nucleotide sequence: TGTGCCAGCAGCCACCGAGGACTAGCGAACACCGGGGAGCTGTTTTTT.

A few counts support this clone. The chain uses TRBV10-3 and TRBJ2-7; D remains ambiguous. The germline V gene encodes CDR1 ENHRY and CDR2 SYGVKD. V dropped 2 bases and J dropped 0 bases, with 11 bases sitting between them. The CDR3 is made up of 15 amino acids. The CDR3 sequence: CAISETSARSYEQYF. CDR3 DNA sequence: TGTGCCATCAGTGAGACGAGCGCCCGCTCCTACGAGCAGTACTTC.

The CDR3 nucleotides read TGCGCCAGCAGCCCTCAGACTAGCGTTAGATCTGGGGCCAACGTCCTGACTTTC. As protein: CASSPQTSVRSGANVLTF. The chain is built from TRBV5-1 and TRBJ2-6; 8 bases are shared with TRBD2. Germline-derived CDR1 and CDR2 are SGHRS and YFSETQ. Trimming removed 4 bases from V and 1 base from J; junction bases left unmatched: 10. CDR3 length equals 18 residues.

V usage is TRBV21-1 and J usage is TRBJ2-7; TRBD2, as called in the table, went unchecked against the DNA. TRBV21-1 is termed a pseudogene. The CDR3 is made up of 13 amino acids. CDR3 sequence reads: CAPAEGGPYEQYF. The CDR3 region has the DNA TGTGCCCCCGCCGAGGGGGGGCCCTACGAGCAGTACTTC.

V is TRBV7-3 and J is TRBJ2-3, with D maybe TRBD1 (6 bases). The germline CDR1 and CDR2 sequences are SGHTA and FQGTGA. V shed 4 bases and J shed 2 bases, with 10 bases lying between them. The CDR3 consists of 14 residues. CDR3: CASSSGTNTDTQYF. CDR3 nucleotides: TGTGCCAGCAGCTCCGGGACAAACACAGATACGCAGTATTTT.

The chain links TRBV7-9 to TRBJ2-1; TRBD2 might be the D (6 bases). V was clipped by 5 bases and J by 12 bases, with 14 bases between them. CDR3 length: 12 amino acids. The germline V gene has CDR1 SEHNR and CDR2 FQNEAQ (reference sequence). This chain's CDR3 is CASSPGVSGQFF. CDR3 coding DNA: TGTGCCAGCAGCCCGGGAGTCTCGGGGCAGTTCTTC.

About this clone: The same CDR3 arises from other DNA sequences in this sample as well. V is TRBV28 and J is TRBJ1-2; no clear D gene. Germline V CDR1 and CDR2: MDHEN, SYDVKM. The length of the CDR3 is 13 residues. V shed 3 bases and J shed 2 bases, with 7 bases lying between them. As DNA, the CDR3 is TGTGCCAGCAGTTTGACCGGGAACTATGGCTACACCTTC. Translation gives CASSLTGNYGYTF.

The rearrangement uses TRBV6-1 and TRBJ2-3; 8 bases are a match to TRBD2. Trimming at V came to 3 bases and at J to 1 base, leaving 3 bases not matched to a gene. Germline V lookup: CDR1 MNHNS, CDR2 SASEGT. This CDR3 comprises 15 residues. The DNA for the CDR3 is TGTGCCAGCAGTGACCAACTAGCGGGCACAGATACGCAGTATTTT. It specifies CASSDQLAGTDTQYF.

This clone was observed a handful of times. The V gene is TRBV11-2, the J gene TRBJ2-7; 7 bases are shared with TRBD2. Germline lookup yields CDR1 SGHAT and CDR2 FQNNGV. The V gene end was trimmed by 5 bases and the J gene end by 3 bases; junction bases not matched to a gene: 13. This CDR3 spans 16 amino acids. The CDR3 is CASSPLGGRDYYEQYF. The DNA of the CDR3 is TGTGCCAGCAGCCCCCTGGGGGGGAGAGATTACTACGAGCAGTACTTC.

This chain joins TRBV10-1 and TRBJ2-1, with D unclear. V was shortened by 4 bases and J by 10 bases, with 14 bases between the two germline ends. CDR3 size: 13 residues. Germline V gives CDR1 WNHNN, CDR2 SYGVQD (reference sequence). The CDR3 loop is CASSAPNSPEQFF. The CDR3 DNA is TGCGCCAGCAGTGCTCCAAACTCCCCGGAGCAGTTCTTC.